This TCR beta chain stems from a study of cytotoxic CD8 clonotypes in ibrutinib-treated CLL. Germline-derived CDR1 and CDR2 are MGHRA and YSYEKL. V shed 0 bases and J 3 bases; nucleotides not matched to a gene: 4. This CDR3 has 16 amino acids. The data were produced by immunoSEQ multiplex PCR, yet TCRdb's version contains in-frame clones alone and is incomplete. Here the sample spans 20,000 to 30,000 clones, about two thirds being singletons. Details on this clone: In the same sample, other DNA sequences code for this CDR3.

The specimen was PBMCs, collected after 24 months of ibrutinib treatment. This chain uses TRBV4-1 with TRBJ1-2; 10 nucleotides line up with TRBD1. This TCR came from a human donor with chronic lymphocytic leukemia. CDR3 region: CASSQEPGQGYYGYTF. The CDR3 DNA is TGCGCCAGCAGCCAAGAGCCGGGACAGGGGTACTATGGCTACACCTTC.